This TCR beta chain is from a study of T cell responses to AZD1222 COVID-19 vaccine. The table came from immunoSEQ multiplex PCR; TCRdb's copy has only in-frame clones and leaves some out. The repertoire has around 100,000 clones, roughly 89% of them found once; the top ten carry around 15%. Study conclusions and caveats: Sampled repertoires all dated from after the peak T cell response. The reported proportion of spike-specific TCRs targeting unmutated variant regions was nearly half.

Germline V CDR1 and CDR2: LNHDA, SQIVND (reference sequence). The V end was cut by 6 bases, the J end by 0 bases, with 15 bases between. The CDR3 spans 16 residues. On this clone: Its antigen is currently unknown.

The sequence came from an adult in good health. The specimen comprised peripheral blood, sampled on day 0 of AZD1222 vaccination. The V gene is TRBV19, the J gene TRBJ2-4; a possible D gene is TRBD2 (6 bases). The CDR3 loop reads CASSLSGDLAKNIQYF. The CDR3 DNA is TGTGCCAGTAGCCTCTCGGGAGATTTAGCCAAAAACATTCAGTACTTC.